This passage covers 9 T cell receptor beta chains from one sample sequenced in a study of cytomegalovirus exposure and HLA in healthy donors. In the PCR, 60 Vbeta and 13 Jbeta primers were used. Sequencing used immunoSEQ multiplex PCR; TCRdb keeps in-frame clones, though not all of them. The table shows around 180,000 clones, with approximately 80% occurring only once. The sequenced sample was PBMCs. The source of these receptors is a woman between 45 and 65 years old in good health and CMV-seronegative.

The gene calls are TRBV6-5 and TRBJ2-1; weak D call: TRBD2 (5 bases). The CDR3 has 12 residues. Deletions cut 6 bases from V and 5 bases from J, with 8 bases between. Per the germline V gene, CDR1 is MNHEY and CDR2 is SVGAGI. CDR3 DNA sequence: TGTGCCAGCAGGGCCGGGGACAATGAGCAGTTCTTC. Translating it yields CASRAGDNEQFF.

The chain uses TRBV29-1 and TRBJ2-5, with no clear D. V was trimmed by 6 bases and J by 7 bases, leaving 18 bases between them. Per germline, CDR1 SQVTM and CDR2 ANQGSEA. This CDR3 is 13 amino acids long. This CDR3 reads CSVEYSPSGTQYF. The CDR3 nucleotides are TGCAGCGTAGAATATAGCCCCTCTGGGACCCAGTACTTC. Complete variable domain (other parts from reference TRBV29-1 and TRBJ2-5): SAVISQKPSRDICQRGTSLTIQCQVDSQVTMMFWYRQQPGQSLTLIATANQGSEATYESGFVIDKFPISRPNLTFSTLTVSNMSPEDSSIYLCSVEYSPSGTQYFGPGTRLLVL.

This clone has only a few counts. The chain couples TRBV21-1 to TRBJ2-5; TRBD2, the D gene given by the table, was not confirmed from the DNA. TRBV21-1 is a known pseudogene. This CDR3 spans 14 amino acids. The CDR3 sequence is CASSKEASFETQYF. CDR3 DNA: TGTGCCAGCAGCAAAGAGGCTAGTTTTGAGACCCAGTACTTC.

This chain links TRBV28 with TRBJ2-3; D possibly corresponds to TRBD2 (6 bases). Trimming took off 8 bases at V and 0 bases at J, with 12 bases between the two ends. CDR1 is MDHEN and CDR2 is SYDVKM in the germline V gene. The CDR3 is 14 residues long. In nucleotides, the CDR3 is TGTGCCAGCGGGGGGACCGAGAGCACAGATACGCAGTATTTT. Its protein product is CASGGTESTDTQYF.

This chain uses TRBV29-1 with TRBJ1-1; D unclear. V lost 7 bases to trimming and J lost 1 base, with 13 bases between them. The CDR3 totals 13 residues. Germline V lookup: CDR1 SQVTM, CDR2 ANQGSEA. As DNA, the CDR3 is TGCAGCGCCGCAGAACAGAGGAACACTGAAGCTTTCTTT. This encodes CSAAEQRNTEAFF.

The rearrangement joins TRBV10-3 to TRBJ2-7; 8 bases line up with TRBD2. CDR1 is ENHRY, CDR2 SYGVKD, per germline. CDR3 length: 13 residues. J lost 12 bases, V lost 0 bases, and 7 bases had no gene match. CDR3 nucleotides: TGTGCCATCAGTGAGTCTTACGCGGGGGGAAGGTACTTC. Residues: CAISESYAGGRYF.

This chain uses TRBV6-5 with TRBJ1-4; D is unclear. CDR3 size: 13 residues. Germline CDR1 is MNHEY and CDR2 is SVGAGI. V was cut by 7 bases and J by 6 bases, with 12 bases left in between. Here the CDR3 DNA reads TGTGCCAGCACCAATCAAGAGGATGAAAAACTGTTTTTT. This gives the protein CASTNQEDEKLFF.

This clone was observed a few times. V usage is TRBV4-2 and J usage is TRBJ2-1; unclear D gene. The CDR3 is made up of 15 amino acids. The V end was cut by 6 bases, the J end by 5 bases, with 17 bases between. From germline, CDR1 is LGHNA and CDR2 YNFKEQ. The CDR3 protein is CASRPDFAVNNEQFF. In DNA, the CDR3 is TGTGCCAGCAGACCAGATTTTGCCGTCAACAATGAGCAGTTCTTC.

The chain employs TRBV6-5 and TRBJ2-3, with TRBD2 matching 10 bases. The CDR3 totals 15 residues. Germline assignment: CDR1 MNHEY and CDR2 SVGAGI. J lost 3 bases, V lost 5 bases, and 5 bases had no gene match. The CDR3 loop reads CASSRSSGRTDTQYF. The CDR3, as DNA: TGTGCCAGCAGTAGATCTAGCGGGAGAACAGATACGCAGTATTTT.